These T cell receptor beta chains were read from a single sample in a study of cytomegalovirus exposure and HLA in healthy donors. Clones were sequenced by immunoSEQ multiplex PCR, and TCRdb holds only the in-frame ones, with some missing. The table for this sample gives 150,000 to 200,000 clones. Input material: PBMCs. The receptors were sampled from a woman aged 18-29 years in good health and CMV-seropositive. CDR3s include the opening cysteine and the closing phenylalanine or tryptophan. A D gene is named only where the DNA matches it firmly. Part of the rows lack a size; the others show once, few, many or a class for expanded clones.

v_call: TRBV1
d_call: NA
clone_size: NA
j_call: TRBJ2-7
cdr3_nt: TGCACCAGCAGTCGAGAGCGACTAGCGAGAAACTACGAGCAGTACTTC
cdr3_aa: CTSSRERLARNYEQYF

v_call: TRBV2
d_call: NA
clone_size: NA
j_call: TRBJ1-2
cdr3_nt: TGTGCCAGCAGTGAAATCCGGGACTACACCTTC
cdr3_aa: CASSEIRDYTF

v_call: TRBV7-2
d_call: TRBD2
clone_size: NA
j_call: TRBJ2-1
cdr3_nt: TGTGCCAGCAGCTTAAACCCGCAGCGGGGGTGGTACAATGAGCAGTTCTTC
cdr3_aa: CASSLNPQRGWYNEQFF

v_call: TRBV7-6
d_call: TRBD2
clone_size: NA
j_call: TRBJ2-3
cdr3_nt: TGTGCCAGCAGCTTAGCAGGACTAGGCCCAGATACGCAGTATTTT
cdr3_aa: CASSLAGLGPDTQYF

v_call: TRBV5-1
d_call: NA
clone_size: NA
j_call: TRBJ2-1
cdr3_nt: TGCGCCAGCAGTGAGGACATGAGCTCCTACAATGAGCAGTTCTTC
cdr3_aa: CASSEDMSSYNEQFF

v_call: TRBV6-1
d_call: TRBD1
clone_size: NA
j_call: TRBJ1-2
cdr3_nt: TGTGCCAGCAGTTCGGGACAGTCCGACTATGGCTACACCTTC
cdr3_aa: CASSSGQSDYGYTF

v_call: TRBV7-3
d_call: TRBD2
clone_size: NA
j_call: TRBJ2-1
cdr3_nt: TGTGCCAGCAGCTTAATGGGGGGGGGTGACAATGAGCAGTTCTTC
cdr3_aa: CASSLMGGGDNEQFF

v_call: TRBV19
d_call: NA
clone_size: NA
j_call: TRBJ2-4
cdr3_nt: TGTGCCAGTAGTGGGCGGGACAAAAACATTCAGTACTTC
cdr3_aa: CASSGRDKNIQYF

v_call: TRBV29-1
d_call: NA
clone_size: NA
j_call: TRBJ1-2
cdr3_nt: TGCAGCGTTGGAGGTGGCTACACCTTC
cdr3_aa: CSVGGGYTF

v_call: TRBV7-2
d_call: NA
clone_size: NA
j_call: TRBJ1-5
cdr3_nt: TGTGCCAGCAGCTTTTCCAACCAGGACAGTGATAGCAATCAGCCCCAGCATTTT
cdr3_aa: CASSFSNQDSDSNQPQHF

v_call: TRBV7-7
d_call: NA
clone_size: NA
j_call: TRBJ2-7
cdr3_nt: TGTGCTAGCAGCGCCCGACTGGGTGGGGCAAGAGACAAGACCTCCTACGAGCAGTACTTC
cdr3_aa: CASSARLGGARDKTSYEQYF

v_call: TRBV7-2
d_call: NA
clone_size: NA
j_call: TRBJ2-5
cdr3_nt: TGTGCCAGCAGCCTAACTAGAGGGTACCAAGAGACCCAGTACTTC
cdr3_aa: CASSLTRGYQETQYF

v_call: TRBV14
d_call: TRBD1
clone_size: NA
j_call: TRBJ1-5
cdr3_nt: TGTGCCAGCAGCCCAGGGGGCGGCCAGCCCCAGCATTTT
cdr3_aa: CASSPGGGQPQHF

v_call: TRBV11-1
d_call: TRBD2
clone_size: NA
j_call: TRBJ2-1
cdr3_nt: TGTGCCAGCAGCTTAGTACTAGCGCGGGATGAGCAGTTCTTC
cdr3_aa: CASSLVLARDEQFF

v_call: TRBV7-2
d_call: NA
clone_size: NA
j_call: TRBJ1-2
cdr3_nt: TGTGCCAGCAGCTTAAACAGGCCGTCTGTTTACACCTTC
cdr3_aa: CASSLNRPSVYTF

v_call: TRBV4-1
d_call: NA
clone_size: NA
j_call: TRBJ1-4
cdr3_nt: TGCGCCAGCAGCCAAATCTCTGGGACATCGGAAAAACTGTTTTTT
cdr3_aa: CASSQISGTSEKLFF

v_call: TRBV6-1
d_call: TRBD2
clone_size: NA
j_call: TRBJ2-3
cdr3_nt: TGTGCCAGCAGGGAGGGACTAGCAAGAGATACGCAGTATTTT
cdr3_aa: CASREGLARDTQYF

v_call: TRBV10-2
d_call: TRBD1
clone_size: NA
j_call: TRBJ2-5
cdr3_nt: TGCGCCAGCAGTGAGTCCAGGGGGCCAGAGACCCAGTACTTC
cdr3_aa: CASSESRGPETQYF

v_call: TRBV5-6
d_call: NA
clone_size: NA
j_call: TRBJ1-2
cdr3_nt: TGTGCCAGCAGCACCGGGACTGGTGGCTACACCTTC
cdr3_aa: CASSTGTGGYTF

v_call: TRBV11-2
d_call: NA
clone_size: NA
j_call: TRBJ1-1
cdr3_nt: TGTGCCAGCAGCTTAGTCGCGGGGTCCACTGAAGCTTTCTTT
cdr3_aa: CASSLVAGSTEAFF

v_call: TRBV7-6
d_call: NA
clone_size: NA
j_call: TRBJ2-1
cdr3_nt: TGTGCCAGCAGCTCTCGGAGGGAGCACAATGAGCAGTTCTTC
cdr3_aa: CASSSRREHNEQFF

v_call: TRBV15
d_call: NA
clone_size: NA
j_call: TRBJ1-4
cdr3_nt: TGTGCCACCAGCTCGGGGGGCGCAGCTAATGAAAAACTGTTTTTT
cdr3_aa: CATSSGGAANEKLFF

v_call: TRBV5-4
d_call: NA
clone_size: NA
j_call: TRBJ2-7
cdr3_nt: TGTGCCAGCAGCGCCTCGGGAGCCTCCTACGAGCAGTACTTC
cdr3_aa: CASSASGASYEQYF

v_call: TRBV6-5
d_call: NA
clone_size: NA
j_call: TRBJ1-2
cdr3_nt: TGTGCCAGCAGTTACTCGAGAGATACTTATGGCTACACCTTC
cdr3_aa: CASSYSRDTYGYTF

v_call: TRBV5-1
d_call: NA
clone_size: NA
j_call: TRBJ1-1
cdr3_nt: TGCGCCAGCAGCTCCCTGGGACACACGAACACTGAAGCTTTCTTT
cdr3_aa: CASSSLGHTNTEAFF

v_call: TRBV11-1
d_call: NA
clone_size: NA
j_call: TRBJ1-3
cdr3_nt: TGTGCCAGCAGCTTAGAGGGAGCACACTTCTCTGGAAACACCATATATTTT
cdr3_aa: CASSLEGAHFSGNTIYF

v_call: TRBV19
d_call: TRBD1
clone_size: NA
j_call: TRBJ2-7
cdr3_nt: TGTGCCAGTAGCCTCGACAGGGATAAGGTCTGGGAGCAGTACTTC
cdr3_aa: CASSLDRDKVWEQYF

v_call: TRBV6-6
d_call: NA
clone_size: medium-sized
j_call: TRBJ1-3
cdr3_nt: TGTGCCAGCAGTTACGGTAGCTCTGGAAACACCATATATTTT
cdr3_aa: CASSYGSSGNTIYF